The sequence of this TCR beta chain was determined in a study of monozygotic twins with inflammatory bowel disease. General observations from the study: Discrimination among different T cell subtypes was not achievable. Especially with disease activity, IBD patients had fewer clonotypes in common with others than healthy twins did.

Points on this clonotype: Its antigen is still unknown.

The CDR3 contains 16 residues. The germline V gene encodes CDR1 SNHLY and CDR2 FYNNEI. For each CDR3 protein, TCRdb gives one entry from its re-call of the 5' RACE reads, without DNA. The sample data list 440,000 or so distinct CDR3 sequences. It was from whole blood, with no T cell sorting, that total RNA was isolated. This chain connects TRBV2 to TRBJ1-6; TCRdb reports TRBD1, a call that lacks DNA to check it against. The clonotype originates from a human donor with ulcerative colitis or Crohn's disease, or a healthy co-twin of an affected twin (not recorded which). Specimen: blood. CDR3 sequence reads: CASNTGESSYNSPLHF. Combining the CDR3 with reference TRBV2 and TRBJ1-6 gives the whole variable domain EPEVTQTPSHQVTQMGQEVILRCVPISNHLYFYWYRQILGQKVEFLVSFYNNEISEKSEIFDDQFSVERPDGSNFTLKIRSTKLEDSAMYFCASNTGESSYNSPLHFGNGTRLTVT.